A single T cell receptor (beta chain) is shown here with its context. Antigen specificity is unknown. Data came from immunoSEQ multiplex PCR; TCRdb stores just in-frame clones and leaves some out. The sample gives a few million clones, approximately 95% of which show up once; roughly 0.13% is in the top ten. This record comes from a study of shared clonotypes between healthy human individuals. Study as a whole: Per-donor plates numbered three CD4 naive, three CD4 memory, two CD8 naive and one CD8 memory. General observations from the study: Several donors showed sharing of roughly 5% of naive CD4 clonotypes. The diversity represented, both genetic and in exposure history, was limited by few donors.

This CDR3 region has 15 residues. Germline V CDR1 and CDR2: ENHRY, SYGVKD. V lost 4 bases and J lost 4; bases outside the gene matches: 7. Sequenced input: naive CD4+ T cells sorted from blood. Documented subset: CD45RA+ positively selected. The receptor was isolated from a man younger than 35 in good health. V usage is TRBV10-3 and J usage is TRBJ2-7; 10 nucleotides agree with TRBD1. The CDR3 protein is CAISGTGGPTYEQYF. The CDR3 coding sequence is TGTGCCATCAGTGGGACAGGGGGACCAACATACGAGCAGTACTTC.